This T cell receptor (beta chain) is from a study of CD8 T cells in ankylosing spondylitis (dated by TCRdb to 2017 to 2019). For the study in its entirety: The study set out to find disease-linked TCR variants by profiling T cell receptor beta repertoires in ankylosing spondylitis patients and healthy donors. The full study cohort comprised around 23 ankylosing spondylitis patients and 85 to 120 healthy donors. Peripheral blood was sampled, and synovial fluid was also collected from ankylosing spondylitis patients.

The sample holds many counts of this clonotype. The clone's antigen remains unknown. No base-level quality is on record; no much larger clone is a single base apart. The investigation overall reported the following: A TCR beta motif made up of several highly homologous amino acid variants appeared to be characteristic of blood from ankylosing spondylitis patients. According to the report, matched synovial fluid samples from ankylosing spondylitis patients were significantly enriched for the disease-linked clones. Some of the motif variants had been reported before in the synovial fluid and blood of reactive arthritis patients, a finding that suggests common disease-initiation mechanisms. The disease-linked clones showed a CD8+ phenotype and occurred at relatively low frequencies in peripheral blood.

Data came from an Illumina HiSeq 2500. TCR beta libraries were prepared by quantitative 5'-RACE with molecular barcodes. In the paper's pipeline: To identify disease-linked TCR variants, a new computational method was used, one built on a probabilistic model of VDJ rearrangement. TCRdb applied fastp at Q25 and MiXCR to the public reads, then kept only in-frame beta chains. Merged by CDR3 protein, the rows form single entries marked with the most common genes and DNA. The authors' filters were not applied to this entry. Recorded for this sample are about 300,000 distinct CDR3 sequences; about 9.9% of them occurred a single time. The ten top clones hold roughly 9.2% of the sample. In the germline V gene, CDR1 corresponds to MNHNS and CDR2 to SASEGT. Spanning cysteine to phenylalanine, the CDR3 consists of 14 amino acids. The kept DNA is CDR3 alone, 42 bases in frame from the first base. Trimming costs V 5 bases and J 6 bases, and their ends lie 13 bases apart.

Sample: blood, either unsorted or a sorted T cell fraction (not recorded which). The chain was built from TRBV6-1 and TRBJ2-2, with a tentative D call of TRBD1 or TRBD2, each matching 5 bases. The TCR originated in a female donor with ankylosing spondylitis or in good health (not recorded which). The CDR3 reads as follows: CASSREGWAGELFF. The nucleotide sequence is TGTGCCAGCAGTAGAGAGGGGTGGGCCGGGGAGCTGTTTTTT.